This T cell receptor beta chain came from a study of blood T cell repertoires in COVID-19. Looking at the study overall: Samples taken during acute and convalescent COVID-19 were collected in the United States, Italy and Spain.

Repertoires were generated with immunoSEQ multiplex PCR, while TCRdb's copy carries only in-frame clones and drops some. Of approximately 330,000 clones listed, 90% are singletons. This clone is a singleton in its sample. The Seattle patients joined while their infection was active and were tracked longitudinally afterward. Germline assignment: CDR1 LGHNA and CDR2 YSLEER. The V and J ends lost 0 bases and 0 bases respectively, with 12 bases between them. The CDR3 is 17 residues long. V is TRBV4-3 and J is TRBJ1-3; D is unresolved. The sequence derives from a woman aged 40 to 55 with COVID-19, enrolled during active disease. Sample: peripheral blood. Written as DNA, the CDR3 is TGCGCCAGCAGCCAAGAAGGAGGAGGGAGCTCTGGAAACACCATATATTTT. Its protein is CASSQEGGGSSGNTIYF.